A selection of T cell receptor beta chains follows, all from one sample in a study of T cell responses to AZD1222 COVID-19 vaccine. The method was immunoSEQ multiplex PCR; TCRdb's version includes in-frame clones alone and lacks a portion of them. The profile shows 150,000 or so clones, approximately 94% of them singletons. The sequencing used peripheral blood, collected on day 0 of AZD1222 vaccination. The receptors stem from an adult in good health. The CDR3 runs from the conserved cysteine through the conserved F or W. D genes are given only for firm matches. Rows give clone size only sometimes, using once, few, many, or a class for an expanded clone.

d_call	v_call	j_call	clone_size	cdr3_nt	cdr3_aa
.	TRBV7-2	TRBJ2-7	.	TGTGCCAGCAGCTTTTGGGGGGAAAGCTACGAGCAGTACTTC	CASSFWGESYEQYF
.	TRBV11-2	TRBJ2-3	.	TGTGCCAGCAGCTCCCCGTTAATACAGGACGAGAGCACAGATACGCAGTATTTT	CASSSPLIQDESTDTQYF
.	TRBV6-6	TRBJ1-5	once	TGTGCCAGCCTTAAAGACCCTGGATATAGCAATCAGCCCCAGCATTTT	CASLKDPGYSNQPQHF
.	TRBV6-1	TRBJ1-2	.	TGTGCCAGCAGTGACGACAGATTATATGGCTACACCTTC	CASSDDRLYGYTF
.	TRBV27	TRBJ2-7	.	TGTGCCAGCAGTTTGGGCAGGGGTTACGAGCAGTACTTC	CASSLGRGYEQYF
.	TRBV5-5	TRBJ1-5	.	TGTGCCAGCAGCTTGGTGGACATCAATCAGCCCCAGCATTTT	CASSLVDINQPQHF
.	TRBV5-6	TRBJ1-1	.	TGTGCCAGCAGCGGCGGCGGTTACACTGAAGCTTTCTTT	CASSGGGYTEAFF
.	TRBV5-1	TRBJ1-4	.	TGCGCCAGCAGCTTGCTGGGGCCGCGGACTAATGAAAAACTGTTTTTT	CASSLLGPRTNEKLFF
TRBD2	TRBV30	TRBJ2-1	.	TGTGCCTGGAGTAGGAATAGCGGGAGAGGGGTGTTCTTC	CAWSRNSGRGVFF
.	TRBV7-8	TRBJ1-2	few	TGTGCCAGCAGCTCCCCCCCGGCGGCAGGTCGCACCAGAATTGGCTACACCTTC	CASSSPPAAGRTRIGYTF
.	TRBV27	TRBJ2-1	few	TGTGCCAGCAGTTTAAGTGGGACGAAACACAATGAGCAGTTCTTC	CASSLSGTKHNEQFF
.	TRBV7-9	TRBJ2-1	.	TGTGCCAGCAGCTTAAATAAGGGGGTCAATGAGCAGTTCTTC	CASSLNKGVNEQFF
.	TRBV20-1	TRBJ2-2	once	TGCAGTGCTAGACTCACCGGGGAGCTGTTTTTT	CSARLTGELFF
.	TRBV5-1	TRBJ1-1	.	TGCGCCAGCAGCTTGCAGGAGGACACTGAAGCTTTCTTT	CASSLQEDTEAFF
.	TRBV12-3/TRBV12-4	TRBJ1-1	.	TGTGCCAACCGTTACGAAGGTTCAGCTTTCTTT	CANRYEGSAFF
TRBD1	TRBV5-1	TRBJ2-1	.	TGCGCCAGCAGTCGGACAGGGGGCTCTCTGTTGGAGTTCTTC	CASSRTGGSLLEFF
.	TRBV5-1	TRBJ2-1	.	TGCGCCAGCAGCTTGGAAGGGGGACATATAAATGAGCAGTTCTTC	CASSLEGGHINEQFF
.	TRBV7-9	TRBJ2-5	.	TGTGCCAGCAGCTCCGGAGGGGGGCGGGGGCCTCAAGAGACCCAGTACTTC	CASSSGGGRGPQETQYF
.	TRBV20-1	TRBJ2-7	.	TGCAGTGCCAGGGGGCGGGGGGAGCAGTACTTC	CSARGRGEQYF
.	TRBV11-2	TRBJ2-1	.	TGTGCCAGCAGCTTACCATCGGATGAGCAGTTCTTC	CASSLPSDEQFF
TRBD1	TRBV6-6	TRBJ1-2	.	TGTGCCAGCAGCACCAAGGCAGGGGGCCTTCTTGGCTACACCTTC	CASSTKAGGLLGYTF
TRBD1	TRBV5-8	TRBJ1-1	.	TGTGCCAGCAGCTTGGACAGGGGCCTTCGCCTGAACACTGAAGCTTTCTTT	CASSLDRGLRLNTEAFF
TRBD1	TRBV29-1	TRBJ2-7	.	TGCAGCTTCGGGACAGGGATGGGCGAGCAGTACTTC	CSFGTGMGEQYF
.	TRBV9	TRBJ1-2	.	TGTGCCAGCAGCGTACAGGGGTCTCGATATGGCTACACCTTC	CASSVQGSRYGYTF
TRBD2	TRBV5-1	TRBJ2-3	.	TGCGCCTCTAGATGGCTAGCGGTTAGCACAGATACGCAGTATTTT	CASRWLAVSTDTQYF
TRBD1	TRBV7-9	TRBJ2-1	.	TGTGCCAGCAGCTTATCGAGACAGGGGGGAAGAAATGAGCAGTTCTTC	CASSLSRQGGRNEQFF
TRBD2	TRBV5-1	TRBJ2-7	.	TGCGCCAGCAGCGTCCTAGCGGGAGGGCCGGGGGGCTACGAGCAGTACTTC	CASSVLAGGPGGYEQYF
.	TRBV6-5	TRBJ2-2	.	TGTGCCAGCAGTTACAGGGGAGTGGCTAGTCCCGGGGAGCTGTTTTTT	CASSYRGVASPGELFF
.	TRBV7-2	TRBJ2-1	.	TGTGCCAGCAGCTTAGACGGATCGGAGTACAATGAGCAGTTCTTC	CASSLDGSEYNEQFF
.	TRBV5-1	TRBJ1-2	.	TGCGCCAGCAGCCCCGGGACAACTATCAACTATGGCTACACCTTC	CASSPGTTINYGYTF
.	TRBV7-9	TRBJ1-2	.	TGTGCCAGCAGCTTAGGGCCCACGGTCTTCTATGGCTACACCTTC	CASSLGPTVFYGYTF
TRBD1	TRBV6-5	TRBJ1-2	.	TGTGCCAGCAGTTACAGGACAGGGTCCTATGGCTACACCTTC	CASSYRTGSYGYTF
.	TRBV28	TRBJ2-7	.	TGTGCCAGCATTGGGCATCGATACGAGCAGTACTTC	CASIGHRYEQYF
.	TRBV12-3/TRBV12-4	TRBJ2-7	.	TGTGCCAGCGGACTATCAACCGAGCAGTACTTC	CASGLSTEQYF
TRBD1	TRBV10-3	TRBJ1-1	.	TGTGCCATCAGTGAGGAGGGGGCTTCTACTGAAGCTTTCTTT	CAISEEGASTEAFF
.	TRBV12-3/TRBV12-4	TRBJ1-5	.	TGTGCCAGCAGCCCCAGCGCTCAGCCCCAGCATTTT	CASSPSAQPQHF
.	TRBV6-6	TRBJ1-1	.	TGTGCCATCCAGAGGCAGTTGAACACTGAAGCTTTCTTT	CAIQRQLNTEAFF
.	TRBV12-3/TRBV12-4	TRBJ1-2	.	TGTGCCAGCAGTTCCGGACGGGACTATGGCTACACCTTC	CASSSGRDYGYTF
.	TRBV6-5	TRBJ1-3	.	TGTGCCAGCAGCGGGGAACTTCCATCTGGAAACACCATATATTTT	CASSGELPSGNTIYF
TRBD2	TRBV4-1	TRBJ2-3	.	TGCGCCAGCAGCCCCCAGCGGGGACCCCTACTATGGACGCAGTATTTT	CASSPQRGPLLWTQYF
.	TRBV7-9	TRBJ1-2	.	TGTGCCAGCAGCTTGACAGCCCTCTATGGCTACACCTTC	CASSLTALYGYTF
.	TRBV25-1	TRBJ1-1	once	TGTGCCAGCAGTGAATGGGGTGAAGCTTTCTTT	CASSEWGEAFF
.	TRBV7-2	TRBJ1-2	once	TGTGCCAGCAGCTTTAAGCAGGGTGGTGGCTACACCTTC	CASSFKQGGGYTF
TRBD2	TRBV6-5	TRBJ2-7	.	TGTGCCAGCAGTTCTCCGACTAGCGGGCACCACGAGCAGTACTTC	CASSSPTSGHHEQYF
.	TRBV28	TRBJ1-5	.	TGTGCCAGCAGTTTCATGAATCAGCCCCAGCATTTT	CASSFMNQPQHF
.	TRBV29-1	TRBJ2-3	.	TGCAGCGTTGCGTTGGGGGCCGGTAGCACAGATACGCAGTATTTT	CSVALGAGSTDTQYF
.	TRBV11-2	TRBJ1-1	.	TGTGCCAGCAGCTTGCGAGCGGGGACGCAGGCTTTCTTT	CASSLRAGTQAFF
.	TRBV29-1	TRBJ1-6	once	TGCAGCGTTTTGGCGCCTCCGGGACCGAATGAATCACCCCTCCACTTT	CSVLAPPGPNESPLHF
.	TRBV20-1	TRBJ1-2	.	TGCAGTGCTAGTGGGGAAGGAGGGGAGGCCGGTGGCTACACCTTC	CSASGEGGEAGGYTF
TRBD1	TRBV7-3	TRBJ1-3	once	TGTGCCAGCAGCCCGGACAGGGGCTCTGGAAACACCATATATTTT	CASSPDRGSGNTIYF
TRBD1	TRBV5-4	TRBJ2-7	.	TGTGCCAGCAGCCAAACAGGGGTCGAGCAGTACTTC	CASSQTGVEQYF
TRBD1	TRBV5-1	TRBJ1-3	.	TGCGCCAGCAGACAGGACAGGAGCTCTGGAAACACCATATATTTT	CASRQDRSSGNTIYF
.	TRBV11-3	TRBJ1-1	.	TGTGCCAGCAGCTTTACAGGTAAACCCAACACTGAAGCTTTCTTT	CASSFTGKPNTEAFF
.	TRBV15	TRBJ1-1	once	TGTGCCACCAGCAGAGATCGAGCTGGGGGGACAGCTTTCTTT	CATSRDRAGGTAFF